Many counts were recorded for the clone carrying this T cell receptor (beta chain). Its antigen is currently unknown. V was pared by 6 bases and J by 4 bases, with 16 bases between. CDR1 and CDR2 (germline): SQVTM, ANQGSEA. This CDR3 has 13 residues. This entry is derived from a study of CD8 T cells in ankylosing spondylitis. Libraries of TCR beta came from quantitative 5'-RACE with molecular barcodes. TCRdb reanalysed the 5' RACE reads using MiXCR and keeps one entry per CDR3 protein. The sample yields hundreds of thousands of distinct CDR3 sequences, less than 25% seen once. Study results and caveats: Ankylosing spondylitis blood appeared to be characterized by a TCR beta motif of about eight highly homologous variants. Relatively scarce in peripheral blood, disease-linked clones were CD8+. Enrichment of disease-linked clones was reportedly significant in matched ankylosing spondylitis synovial fluid.

The specimen sequenced was blood, either unsorted or a sorted T cell fraction (not recorded which). The source of this sequence is a female donor with ankylosing spondylitis or in good health (not recorded which). The chain recombines TRBV29-1 with TRBJ2-7, with D possibly TRBD1 on 6 matching bases. CDR3 nucleotides: TGCAGCGTAATAGACAGGTCCAATTACGAGCAGTACTTC. Translating gives CSVIDRSNYEQYF.